This TCR beta chain is from a study of CD4 T cells in relation to SARS-CoV-2 and coronaviruses. Study as a whole: No peptide or an HIV-1 Nef peptide pool served as negative control. Shared crossreactive spike epitopes were mapped to their HLA restriction.

Sequenced by immunoSEQ multiplex PCR; TCRdb stores in-frame clones only, minus some. In the table there are 9,000 to 15,000 clones, 70% to 80% of which are singletons. Per germline, CDR1 LNHDA and CDR2 SQIVND (reference sequence). V was trimmed by 3 bases and J by 1 base, leaving 10 bases between them. The CDR3 runs 15 residues. As to this clone: As yet, its antigen is unknown.

The unexposed donors gave CD4+ T cells in about 2010-2019, prior to COVID-19. After ten to eleven days of culture, CD4+ T cells were isolated. The chain is built from TRBV19 and TRBJ2-1; D is possibly TRBD1 (5 bases). The clonotype originates from a human donor in good health. The specimen was CD4+ T cells from PBMCs, cultured in vitro. The CDR3 coding sequence is TGTGCCAGTAGTATTGGGGCAGATTCCTACAATGAGCAGTTCTTC. This gives the protein CASSIGADSYNEQFF.